This T cell receptor beta chain is from a study of shared clonotypes between healthy human individuals. The wider study: Three CD4 naive, three CD4 memory, two CD8 naive and one CD8 memory plate were used per donor.

CDR1 and CDR2 from the germline V gene are ENHRY and SYGVKD. The CDR3 has 16 amino acids. The V end lost 0 bases, the J end lost 4 bases, and 15 bases lay between the germline ends. Of note for this clone: Its antigen is as yet unknown.

Study-level results: On the whole, naive subsets had larger estimated richness than memory subsets had. Rarefaction gave evidence that sorted-subset sequencing remained incomplete despite large depth.

HIV-negative, healthy adults without recent acute infections or vaccinations were the donors. Data came from immunoSEQ multiplex PCR; TCRdb stores just in-frame clones and leaves some out. The table shows about 1.1 million clones, with 70% to 80% occurring only once. V is TRBV10-3 and J is TRBJ1-1, with D possibly being TRBD1 (6 bases). This TCR came from a man aged 18 to 35 in good health. Some clones in this sample may be carry-over from other donors' samples. Sequenced input: memory CD4+ T cells from PBMCs. Subset reported: CD45RA-negative fraction. CDR3 sequence reads: CAISESSGRGVTEAFF. CDR3 nucleotide sequence: TGTGCCATCAGTGAGTCATCGGGCAGGGGCGTCACTGAAGCTTTCTTT.